Listed here are 3 T cell receptor beta chains from one sample, sequenced in a study of T cell changes during pregnancy in multiple sclerosis. Data came from immunoSEQ multiplex PCR; TCRdb stores just in-frame clones and leaves some out. The sample has around 70,000 clones; approximately 91% are singletons. Sequenced material: peripheral blood, taken in the third trimester of pregnancy. The source is a female donor with multiple sclerosis, enrolled in a pregnancy study.

The genes are TRBV30 and TRBJ2-3; weak D call: TRBD1 (5 bases). With 0 bases removed from V and 4 bases from J, the gap between germline ends came to 14 bases. Germline-derived CDR1 and CDR2 are GTSNPN and SVGIG (reference sequence). The CDR3 covers 15 residues. The CDR3 loop is CAWSVTGWGADTQYF. The CDR3 DNA reads as TGTGCCTGGAGTGTCACAGGATGGGGCGCAGATACGCAGTATTTT.

This chain links TRBV19 with TRBJ1-4; possibly TRBD1 for D (5 bases). Per the germline V gene, CDR1 is LNHDA and CDR2 is SQIVND (reference sequence). Trimming took off 2 bases at V and 5 bases at J, with 9 bases between the two ends. The length of the CDR3 is 14 residues. CDR3 residues: CASSITGANEKLFF. The CDR3 coding sequence is TGTGCCAGTAGTATAACTGGGGCAAATGAAAAACTGTTTTTT.

The gene calls are TRBV9 and TRBJ1-1, with D possibly TRBD1 on 5 matching bases. Germline V gene sequence: CDR1 SGDLS, CDR2 YYNGEE. The CDR3 has 14 residues. Trimming removed 3 bases from V and 4 bases from J, with 13 bases in between. CDR3 protein: CASSGWAQGTEAFF. In DNA form, the CDR3 reads TGTGCCAGCAGCGGGTGGGCGCAGGGCACTGAAGCTTTCTTT.